Given below is one T cell receptor beta chain in context. Its target is not known. This entry comes from a study of shared clonotypes between healthy human individuals. General observations from the study: Clonotype sharing across donors was expected to vary with sequencing depth. In contrast to clonotypes shared by all four donors, non-shared clonotypes had lower generation probabilities.

Sequenced by immunoSEQ multiplex PCR; TCRdb stores in-frame clones only, minus some. The data show around 690,000 clones, roughly 91% seen once. The CDR3 has 11 residues. The TCR originated in a man between 18 and 35 years old in good health. Some clones in this sample may be carry-over from other donors' samples. Material: memory CD8+ T cells from PBMCs. Subset described: CD45RO+ cells pooled with CCR7-negative TemRA cells. The rearrangement uses TRBV21-1 and TRBJ2-4; whether TRBD1, the table's D call, matches the DNA was not checked. TRBV21-1 is assigned pseudogene status. The CDR3 is CARWTENIQYF. CDR3 DNA: TGTGCCAGGTGGACAGAGAACATTCAGTACTTC.